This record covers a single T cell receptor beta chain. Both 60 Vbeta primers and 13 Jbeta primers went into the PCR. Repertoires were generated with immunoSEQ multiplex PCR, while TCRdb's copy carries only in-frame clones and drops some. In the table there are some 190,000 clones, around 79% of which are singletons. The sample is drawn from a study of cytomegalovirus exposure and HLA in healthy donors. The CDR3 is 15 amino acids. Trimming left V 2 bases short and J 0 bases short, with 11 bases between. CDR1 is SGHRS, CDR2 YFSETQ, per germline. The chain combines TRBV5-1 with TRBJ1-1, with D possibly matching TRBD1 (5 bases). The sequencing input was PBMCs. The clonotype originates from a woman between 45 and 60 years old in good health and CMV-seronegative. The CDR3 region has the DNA TGCGCCAGCAGCTTCAGACAGAGTATGAACACTGAAGCTTTCTTT. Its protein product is CASSFRQSMNTEAFF.